The 13 T cell receptor beta chains in this list originate from one sample, sequenced in a study of blood T cell repertoires in COVID-19. TCRdb's table, derived via immunoSEQ multiplex PCR, lists solely in-frame clones and lacks some. The sample includes some 77,000 clones, 90% seen only once; the top ten take roughly 4.5%. Material for sequencing was peripheral blood. The receptors stem from a woman older than 75 with active or convalescent COVID-19.

This rearrangement joins TRBV27 to TRBJ2-3; perhaps TRBD2 as D (5 bases). Germline-derived CDR1 and CDR2 are MNHEY and SMNVEV (reference sequence). V was clipped by 5 bases and J by 0 bases, with 9 bases between them. There are 14 residues in the CDR3. CDR3 amino acids: CASSRTHSTDTQYF. CDR3 DNA: TGTGCCAGCAGTAGGACTCATAGCACAGATACGCAGTATTTT.

The chain is built from TRBV24-1 and TRBJ2-5; possible D gene TRBD1, 6 bases. V lost 2 bases, J lost 0 bases, and 12 bases lay in between. The CDR3 covers 16 residues. Germline V gives CDR1 KGHDR, CDR2 SFDVKD. CDR3 DNA: TGTGCCACCAGTGATTCCAGACAGGAGTACCAAGAGACCCAGTACTTC. Translation: CATSDSRQEYQETQYF.

The CDR3 DNA follows: TGCGCCAGCAGGCTAGCCACAGATACGCAGTATTTT. Translation gives CASRLATDTQYF. The V call is TRBV5-1, the J call TRBJ2-3; maybe TRBD2 (5 bases). This CDR3 spans 12 amino acids. V was pared by 5 bases and J by 2 bases, with 6 bases between. Germline V CDR1 and CDR2: SGHRS, YFSETQ.

This chain joins TRBV27 and TRBJ1-6; 8 nucleotides line up with TRBD1. The V gene's germline CDR1 is MNHEY and CDR2 SMNVEV (reference sequence). After removal of 3 bases from V and 10 bases from J, the junction contained 14 bases not matched to a gene. The length of the CDR3 is 17 residues. The CDR3 DNA sequence: TGTGCCAGCAGTTTCAAAAAGACCGGACAGGGAGGATCACCCCTCCACTTT. Translation: CASSFKKTGQGGSPLHF.

The rearrangement uses TRBV5-1 and TRBJ2-1; 12 bases map to TRBD2. Germline loops: CDR1 SGHRS, CDR2 YFSETQ. V dropped 4 bases and J dropped 6; count of bases not matched to a gene: 14. The CDR3 is 18 residues long. The CDR3 DNA reads as TGCGCCAGCAGCCAACCCAGGGGGGCTAGCGGGAGGGTCAATGAGCAGTTCTTC. It specifies CASSQPRGASGRVNEQFF.

The chain combines TRBV5-1 with TRBJ1-5; D possibly corresponds to TRBD1 (6 bases). The CDR3 has 15 amino acids. V was trimmed by 1 base and J by 2 bases, leaving 10 bases between them. CDR1 SGHRS and CDR2 YFSETQ come from the germline V gene. The DNA of the CDR3 is TGCGCCAGCAGCTTGACAGGGTTTGGCAATCAGCCCCAGCATTTT. Encoded protein: CASSLTGFGNQPQHF.

This clone showed up just a few times. The chain carries TRBV4-2 and TRBJ1-1; no clear D. The CDR3 runs 15 residues. V gave up 0 bases and J gave up 1 base, with 9 bases separating them. From germline, CDR1 is LGHNA and CDR2 YNFKEQ. The CDR3 sequence is CASSQDPRSNTEAFF. CDR3 DNA: TGTGCCAGCAGCCAAGATCCTAGATCGAACACTGAAGCTTTCTTT.

V gene TRBV28 combines with J gene TRBJ1-4; D call uncertain. This CDR3 region has 13 residues. Germline V gene data show CDR1 as MDHEN and CDR2 as SYDVKM. Trimming left V 5 bases short and J 9 bases short, with 13 bases between. The CDR3 region has the DNA TGTGCCAGCAGTCCCCCCGGGGATCAAAAACTGTTTTTT. Protein sequence: CASSPPGDQKLFF.

The CDR3 DNA reads as TGTGCCAGTCAACAAATAGGGGGCGGGACTGAAGCTTTCTTT. It codes for CASQQIGGGTEAFF. J is TRBJ1-1 and V is TRBV27; TRBD1 matches 7 bases. Germline CDR1 reads MNHEY; CDR2 reads SMNVEV (reference sequence). This CDR3 comprises 14 residues. V gave up 9 bases and J gave up 5 bases; unmatched junction bases: 12.

The chain joins TRBV5-6 to TRBJ2-3, with TRBD2 matching over 8 bases. V lost 1 base to trimming and J lost 5 bases; unmatched junction nucleotides: 12. The CDR3 runs 17 residues. The V gene's germline CDR1 is SGHDT and CDR2 YYEEEE. The CDR3 region is CASSLRIAGIKGDTQYF. DNA for the CDR3: TGTGCCAGCAGCTTGAGAATAGCGGGAATAAAGGGAGATACGCAGTATTTT.

The chain carries TRBV28 and TRBJ1-5; D possibly corresponds to TRBD1 (5 bases). Germline CDR1 reads MDHEN; CDR2 reads SYDVKM. This CDR3 region has 15 residues. The ends were cut back, 5 bases at V and 5 bases at J, with 16 bases in the middle. DNA for the CDR3: TGTGCCAGCAGTCTCTCTGGGGCCGATTATCAGCCCCAGCATTTT. It specifies CASSLSGADYQPQHF.

The chain joins TRBV12-3 or TRBV12-4 to TRBJ2-5, with D perhaps TRBD2 (5 bases). The CDR3 has 13 residues. V was shortened by 6 bases and J by 5 bases, with 13 bases between the two germline ends. The CDR3 DNA reads TGTGCCAGCAGCCGGACTGGTGGCGAGACCCAGTACTTC. It is translated as CASSRTGGETQYF.

The chain recombines TRBV7-2 with TRBJ2-7; TRBD1 is a possible D gene (6 bases). The CDR3 consists of 15 residues. The V end lost 1 base, the J end lost 6 bases, and 16 bases lay between the germline ends. From germline, CDR1 is SGHTA and CDR2 FQGNSA. The CDR3 DNA is TGTGCCAGCAGCTTAGGAGGGGGTGGCAGGTTCGAGCAGTACTTC. It yields the protein CASSLGGGGRFEQYF. The full variable domain, in which reference TRBV7-2 and TRBJ2-7 provide the parts outside the CDR3, is GAGVSQSPSNKVTEKGKDVELRCDPISGHTALYWYRQSLGQGLEFLIYFQGNSAPDKSGLPSDRFSAERTGGSVSTLTIQRTQQEDSAVYLCASSLGGGGRFEQYFGPGTRLTVT.